The present T cell receptor beta chain was sequenced within a study of OX40 agonist ivuxolimab in advanced cancers. Some clones are missing from TCRdb's copy, which holds only in-frame ones; the method was immunoSEQ multiplex PCR. The sample contains around 77,000 clones, around 92% of which appear only once. With regard to this clone: What it binds is unknown.

Study conclusions and caveats: On average, a greater number of expanded clones characterised CD8+ T cells relative to CD4+.

The V gene end was trimmed by 2 bases and the J gene end by 3 bases; junction bases not matched to a gene: 7. The CDR3 sequence is 14 residues long. Germline lookup yields CDR1 GTSNPN and CDR2 SVGIG (reference sequence). This material consisted of CD4+ or CD8+ T cells sorted from blood, taken in a trial of the OX40 agonist ivuxolimab. The TCR originated in an adult with an advanced solid tumor such as melanoma, head and neck, liver or kidney cancer. The chain employs TRBV30 and TRBJ2-7, with TRBD2 identical over 7 bases. CDR3 loop: CAWSRGGGGYEQYF. CDR3 bases: TGTGCCTGGAGTAGGGGAGGCGGGGGCTACGAGCAGTACTTC.